What follows are 16 T cell receptor beta chains derived from one specimen sequenced in a study of T cells after yellow fever vaccination. TCRdb itself ran the 5' RACE reads through MiXCR, one entry per CDR3 protein. The data contain 200,000 or so distinct CDR3 sequences, roughly 6.2% of them singletons. The sample was CD4+ T cells sorted from PBMCs, taken on the day of the yellow fever booster vaccination. These receptors originate from a man aged 30-40 years who received the YFV17D yellow fever vaccine.

The CDR3 DNA is TGTGCCAGCAGTTTCGCTTGGGTTGAGCAGTACTTC. This encodes CASSFAWVEQYF. The chain links TRBV6-2 or TRBV6-3 to TRBJ2-7; D remains ambiguous. The CDR3 is made up of 12 amino acids. Germline CDR1 and CDR2: MNHEY and SVGEGT. V lost 4 bases and J lost 7, with 11 bases in between.

This clonotype was seen a few times. The V call is TRBV12-3 or TRBV12-4, the J call TRBJ2-2, with TRBD1 matching over 10 bases. The CDR3 has 15 amino acids. With V trimmed by 6 bases and J by 2 bases, 3 bases remained unmatched. CDR3 DNA: TGTGCCAGCAGACGACAGGGGGCTAACACCGGGGAGCTGTTTTTT. It specifies CASRRQGANTGELFF.

This chain joins TRBV3-1 and TRBJ2-4, with a possible D match to TRBD2 (5 bases). The CDR3 contains 15 residues. Germline V gene lookup returns CDR1 LGHDT and CDR2 YNNKEL (reference sequence). Trimming shortened V by 0 bases and J by 4 bases, and 10 bases separated the two germline ends. In nucleotides, the CDR3 is TGTGCCAGCAGCCAAGATTCCGGGGTAAAAAACATTCAGTACTTC. Its protein product is CASSQDSGVKNIQYF.

The rearrangement links TRBV12-3 or TRBV12-4 to TRBJ2-7; tentative D call: TRBD1 (5 bases). V lost 7 bases to trimming and J lost 2 bases, with 12 bases between them. The CDR3 covers 13 residues. Here the CDR3 reads CASNKQGTYEQYF. As DNA, the CDR3 is TGTGCCAGCAATAAGCAGGGAACCTACGAGCAGTACTTC.

This clonotype occurred many times. This chain links TRBV20-1 with TRBJ2-3; TRBD2 agrees at 13 bases. The V gene end was trimmed by 5 bases and the J gene end by 8 bases; junction bases not matched to a gene: 10. The germline gives CDR1 DFQATT, CDR2 SNEGSKA (reference sequence). This CDR3 has 15 residues. CDR3: CSAVRTSGSRGTQYF. In DNA form, the CDR3 reads TGCAGTGCTGTCCGGACTAGCGGGAGTAGGGGTACGCAGTATTTT.

This clonotype appeared a few times. The chain recombines TRBV4-3 with TRBJ2-1; D is perhaps TRBD1 or TRBD2 (5 bases each). The CDR3 has 14 amino acids. CDR1 and CDR2 from the germline V gene are LGHNA and YSLEER. Trimming left V 6 bases short and J 10 bases short, with 19 bases between. The CDR3 DNA follows: TGCGCCAGCAGTCCAGATCAGGGAGTGGGGGAGCAGTTCTTC. Protein sequence: CASSPDQGVGEQFF.

This clonotype was recorded a few times. The chain employs TRBV4-1 and TRBJ1-2; TRBD1 might be the D (5 bases). The CDR3 is made up of 14 amino acids. Germline V gene lookup returns CDR1 MGHRA and CDR2 YSYEKL. The V end was cut by 3 bases, the J end by 4 bases, with 12 bases between. The CDR3 protein is CASSQRGDAYGYTF. CDR3 nucleotide sequence: TGCGCCAGCAGCCAGAGAGGGGATGCCTATGGCTACACCTTC.

This clonotype occurred a few times. The CDR3 reads CATESGRDEQYF. CDR3 nucleotides: TGTGCCACCGAAAGCGGGAGGGACGAGCAGTACTTC. The chain has TRBV10-3 and TRBJ2-7, with 10 positions matching TRBD2. The V gene end was trimmed by 10 bases and the J gene end by 5 bases; junction bases not matched to a gene: 5. The CDR3 totals 12 residues. The V gene's germline CDR1 is ENHRY and CDR2 SYGVKD.

The table lists this clonotype with many counts. The genes are TRBV7-9 and TRBJ2-1; 10 nucleotides match TRBD2. Germline CDR1 SEHNR, CDR2 FQNEAQ (reference sequence). V lost 7 bases to trimming and J lost 8 bases; unmatched junction nucleotides: 14. The CDR3 extends over 16 amino acids. For the CDR3, the DNA is TGTGCCAGCACCCCCTCCGGGACTAGCGCCGTGGATGAGCAGTTCTTC. Protein product: CASTPSGTSAVDEQFF.

This clonotype appeared many times. The junction differs from germline at one of its ends, possibly a read error. This chain uses TRBV12-3 or TRBV12-4 with TRBJ2-1; TRBD2 matches 8 bases. The CDR3 runs to 11 residues. The CDR3 sequence is CASRAGTRQIF. The CDR3 nucleotides are TGTGCCAGCAGAGCCGGGACTAGGCAAATCTTC.

This clonotype was recorded many times. This CDR3 reads CASSLDGTSSYEQYF. Written as DNA, the CDR3 is TGTGCCAGCAGTTTGGACGGGACCAGCTCCTACGAGCAGTACTTC. This rearrangement joins TRBV6-2 or TRBV6-3 to TRBJ2-7; D tentatively fits TRBD1 or TRBD2 (5 bases each). The germline V and J ends were trimmed by 4 bases and 0 bases, with 13 bases remaining between them. Per germline, CDR1 MNHEY and CDR2 SVGEGT. CDR3 length: 15 residues.

About this clonotype: A much larger clonotype is one base distant, so this may be a read error. This CDR3 is CASSLVEGAYNEQFF. CDR3 coding DNA: TGCGCCAGCAGCCTAGTGGAAGGCGCCTACAATGAGCAGTTCTTC. This chain joins TRBV4-3 and TRBJ2-1; D unresolved. CDR1 LGHNA and CDR2 YSLEER come from the germline V gene. This CDR3 has 15 residues. With 4 bases removed from V and 2 bases from J, the gap between germline ends came to 12 bases.

V gene TRBV19 combines with J gene TRBJ2-5, with a possible D match to TRBD1 (6 bases). The V end was cut by 3 bases, the J end by 2 bases, with 13 bases between. This CDR3 has 15 residues. The germline V gene has CDR1 LNHDA and CDR2 SQIVND (reference sequence). The CDR3 reads CASSIRTASQETQYF. The CDR3 DNA is TGTGCCAGTAGTATCCGGACAGCGTCACAAGAGACCCAGTACTTC.

This clonotype has a count of ten or more. The chain employs TRBV7-9 and TRBJ2-3, with 10 bases aligning to TRBD2. Germline CDR1 is SEHNR and CDR2 is FQNEAQ (reference sequence). The V and J ends lost 5 bases and 1 base, in that order; junction bases with no gene match: 3. CDR3 length equals 15 residues. This CDR3 reads CASSPGTSGTDTQYF. DNA for the CDR3: TGTGCCAGCAGCCCCGGGACTAGCGGCACAGATACGCAGTATTTT.

The chain employs TRBV10-3 and TRBJ1-2, with 9 bases matching TRBD1. The CDR3 is made up of 16 amino acids. Germline trimming cut 3 bases from V and 3 bases from J; bases unmatched to any gene: 8. Germline V gives CDR1 ENHRY, CDR2 SYGVKD. The CDR3 nucleotides read TGTGCCATCAGTGACCCCACGGGACAGGGCGACTATGGCTACACCTTC. Amino acid sequence: CAISDPTGQGDYGYTF.

This clonotype showed up many times. The rearrangement links TRBV4-1 to TRBJ2-1, with D maybe TRBD1 (7 bases). Germline CDR1 reads MGHRA; CDR2 reads YSYEKL. This CDR3 comprises 14 residues. V dropped 1 base and J dropped 7 bases, with 11 bases sitting between them. The CDR3 bases are TGCGCCAGCAGCCAAGGGACAGGAGGGAATGAGCAGTTCTTC. Translated, it gives CASSQGTGGNEQFF.